This TCR beta chain was recovered during a study of cytomegalovirus exposure and HLA in healthy donors. Notes on the study in general: Approximately 160 TCR beta chains were listed as cytomegalovirus-associated. A likely sequencing artifact accounted for one observed cluster of highly shared sequence variants. Researchers reportedly found TCR beta sequences accurately predicted most subjects' HLA-A and HLA-B alleles.

A note on this clone: Its specificity is not known. Other DNA sequences in this specimen translate into the identical CDR3.

The CDR3 is 15 residues long. Germline CDR1 reads MGHRA; CDR2 reads YSYEKL. V lost 4 bases to trimming and J lost 5 bases; unmatched junction nucleotides: 3. Primers for the PCR totalled 60 Vbeta and 13 Jbeta. Authors' analysis steps: Later reanalysis found about 80 million unique TCR beta chains, around 9.9 million of them shared. Only in-frame clones appear in the TCRdb table, and some are missing; sequencing was by immunoSEQ multiplex PCR. V and J calls and clone size are those listed in that table; D and trimming were worked out from the DNA. This sample has about 140,000 clones; around 82% occur once, and the top ten carry about 2.2%.

The gene calls are TRBV4-1 and TRBJ2-2, with 11 nucleotides matching TRBD1. Specimen: PBMCs. The receptor comes from a man in his fifties or sixties in good health and CMV-seronegative. CDR3 in DNA: TGCGCCAGCAGCCCCGGGACAGGGGGAACCGGGGAGCTGTTTTTT. Encoded protein: CASSPGTGGTGELFF.